This record concerns one T cell receptor (beta chain) sequence. The antigen it binds to is not known. Base qualities are not at hand, and no much larger clone is one base apart. The CDR3, cysteine through phenylalanine, is 16 amino acids long. CDR3 DNA is the only sequence kept; it has 48 bases, read in frame from the first base. Trimming accounts for 3 bases at V and 4 bases at J, while the number of junction bases matched to no gene is 11. CDR1 and CDR2, per the germline V gene, are SGHTA and FQGNSA. This record belongs to a study of PD-1 blockade in classical Hodgkin lymphoma (dated by TCRdb to the early 2020s). Background for the entire study: The study used CyTOF and TCR beta sequencing to define a peripheral blood immune signature of response to PD-1 blockade in classical Hodgkin lymphoma. Points the paper makes about the study in general: Baseline TCR diversity was reported to be lower in newly diagnosed patients than in healthy donors, and even lower in relapsed/refractory patients. The study covered only a single clinical trial cohort, and the causes of the repertoire differences, possibly disease activity or prior therapy, were still not defined.

Genomic DNA was isolated using the Qiagen DNeasy kit from unsorted PBMCs as well as from negatively selected CD4+ and CD8+ fractions. Using primers that anneal to V and J segments, immunoSEQ multiplex PCR amplified the TCR beta CDR3 regions. Amplification bias was minimized using a synthetic immune receptor repertoire, and residual bias was removed computationally after sequencing. As for how the authors treated the data: Custom Python scripts were used to quantify repertoire diversity as the Shannon entropy index. Unsorted, CD4+ and CD8+ repertoires were analyzed separately, except for combined analyses in which CD4+ and CD8+ sequences were merged in silico. This immuneACCESS table, as held by TCRdb, lists in-frame sequences with V and J called but not all clones. Of the missing ones, under half trace to an unresolved V gene in checked studies; the others have no known cause. The DNA gave D and trimming, while V, J and clone size come from that table. Within this sample are tens of thousands of clones, with 90% of them counted one time only. Over 0.4% of the sample belongs to the ten largest clones.

In light of the paper, this sample's time point label describes: newly diagnosed, previously untreated cHL patient sample. A Miltenyi CD4+ T cell isolation kit was used for magnetic negative selection to purify CD4+ T cells from thawed PBMCs. As a comparison group for the relapsed/refractory trial patients, PBMCs from patients with newly diagnosed, previously untreated classical Hodgkin lymphoma were sequenced. Peripheral blood was collected in 8 mL Vacutainer Cell Preparation Tubes, from which PBMCs were isolated by centrifugation and then cryopreserved. Purified CD4+ and CD8+ fractions were prepared only for cases in which an additional PBMC sample was available. Magnetically labelled cells were depleted on LS columns in a quadroMACS separator, and the flow-through was collected as the purified fraction.

Sequenced: CD4+ T cells from blood. The TCR originated in a human donor with classical Hodgkin lymphoma. The sequence is built from TRBV7-2 and TRBJ2-7; 8 middle bases align to TRBD2. Read as DNA, the sequence is TGTGCCAGCAGCTTCACTAGCGGTTCCGTGATGTACGAGCAGTACTTC. Its protein product is CASSFTSGSVMYEQYF. Extended through the reference TRBV7-2 and TRBJ2-7 proteins, this CDR3 yields the full variable domain: GAGVSQSPSNKVTEKGKDVELRCDPISGHTALYWYRQSLGQGLEFLIYFQGNSAPDKSGLPSDRFSAERTGGSVSTLTIQRTQQEDSAVYLCASSFTSGSVMYEQYFGPGTRLTVT.